The T cell receptor (beta chain) described here comes from a study of a mutant IDH1 vaccine in newly diagnosed glioma. Regarding time point: baseline, week 1 (first vaccination visit). Treatment indicated: pre-vaccination baseline after standard-of-care therapy. Clones were sequenced by immunoSEQ multiplex PCR, and TCRdb holds only the in-frame ones, with some missing. In the table there are tens of thousands of clones, more than 90% of which are singletons. This clone has more than one count but fewer than ten. V lost 1 base and J lost 3, with 18 bases in between. The germline V gene encodes CDR1 LGHNA and CDR2 YSLEER. CDR3 size: 17 residues.

The chain employs TRBV4-3 and TRBJ1-2, with no clear D. The sequence derives from a man in his forties or fifties with glioma. The source was PBMCs, collected from a glioma patient treated with radiotherapy, temozolomide or both. The chain's CDR3 is CASSQARAQAAYYGYTF. Here the CDR3 DNA reads TGCGCCAGCAGCCAAGCGAGAGCGCAAGCGGCCTACTATGGCTACACCTTC.